This entry lists 32 T cell receptor beta chains sequenced from one sample in a study of tumor-infiltrating lymphocytes in primary liver carcinoma. A primer in the constant region served to generate TCR beta cDNA from about 480 ng of total RNA. Libraries for TCR beta were built through three nested multiplex PCR rounds, which together made up a slightly modified ARM-PCR procedure. The first two PCR rounds, roughly 9 cycles each, used TRBV1-TRBV30 forward primers and a C-beta reverse primer. TCRdb processed the multiplex PCR reads anew with MiXCR; each CDR3 protein has one entry. The sample shows just over 300,000 distinct CDR3 sequences, 45% to 70% of them seen only once. Blood RNA originated from unsorted whole blood, with germline DNA additionally extracted. The material sequenced was peripheral blood. These receptors were obtained from a woman under 40 with primary liver carcinoma and hepatitis B virus infection.

In its sample, this clonotype was seen a few times. A read error may be the cause here, since a much bigger clone is one base away. The chain couples TRBV29-1 to TRBJ2-3; tentative D call: TRBD2 (6 bases). This CDR3 region has 15 residues. The V end lost 5 bases, the J end lost 0 bases, and 15 bases lay between the germline ends. Germline assignment: CDR1 SQVTM and CDR2 ANQGSEA. CDR3 in amino acids: CSVRRDRWSTDTQYF. The CDR3 DNA follows: TGCAGCGTTAGGCGGGACCGCTGGAGCACAGATACGCAGTATTTT.

This clonotype was seen just once. V gene TRBV20-1 combines with J gene TRBJ2-1; D is possibly TRBD1 (5 bases). CDR1 DFQATT and CDR2 SNEGSKA come from the germline V gene (reference sequence). CDR3 size: 14 residues. The CDR3 DNA sequence: TGCAGGGCGGAAAGGGGCAGCGTCCGCAATGAGCAGTTCTTC. Protein sequence: CRAERGSVRNEQFF.

This clonotype has ten or more counts. CDR3 amino acids: CASRLIAKNIQYF. The CDR3, as DNA: TGTGCCAGCCGGCTTATAGCCAAAAACATTCAGTACTTC. The rearrangement links TRBV6-2 or TRBV6-3 to TRBJ2-4; D unresolved. The CDR3 consists of 13 residues. V was pared by 8 bases and J by 0 bases, with 8 bases between. Germline values: CDR1 MNHEY, CDR2 SVGEGT.

Turning to this clonotype: Because it lacks the conserved phenylalanine or tryptophan at the end, this CDR3 is likely a read error. The rearrangement uses TRBV11-2 and TRBJ1-6; D is perhaps TRBD1 (5 bases). The CDR3 has 14 residues. V was shortened by 5 bases and J by 7 bases, with 12 bases between the two germline ends. Germline loops: CDR1 SGHAT, CDR2 FQNNGV. As DNA, the CDR3 is TGTGCCAGCAGCCAGGTACAGGCGAATTCACCCCTCCACTCT. As protein: CASSQVQANSPLHS.

This clonotype was recorded a few times. The chain uses TRBV6-1 and TRBJ2-1, with 11 bases matching TRBD2. The V and J ends lost 6 bases and 5 bases, in that order; junction bases with no gene match: 6. Germline V lookup: CDR1 MNHNS, CDR2 SASEGT. CDR3 length equals 15 residues. CDR3 amino acids: CASRSSGRSHNEQFF. For the CDR3, the DNA is TGTGCCAGCAGATCTAGCGGGAGGAGCCACAATGAGCAGTTCTTC.

This clonotype was recorded many times. The chain has TRBV6-2 or TRBV6-3 and TRBJ1-1; no clear D gene. The CDR3 spans 11 residues. The V end lost 2 bases, the J end lost 8 bases, and 6 bases lay between the germline ends. The V gene's germline CDR1 is MNHEY and CDR2 SVGEGT. The CDR3 nucleotides read TGTGCCAGCAGTTACACGGGGGAAGCTTTCTTT. Its protein is CASSYTGEAFF.

The chain employs TRBV7-2 and TRBJ2-3; D is uncertain. Germline V gene sequence: CDR1 SGHTA, CDR2 FQGNSA. Trimming removed 6 bases at V and 6 bases at J, with 13 bases between. The CDR3 spans 13 residues. The CDR3 reads CASRVPPEDTQYF. As DNA, the CDR3 is TGTGCCAGCAGAGTTCCACCTGAGGATACGCAGTATTTT.

About this clonotype: This may stem from a read error, because a much larger clone lies one nucleotide away. The chain combines TRBV4-2 with TRBJ1-4, with TRBD1 matching 7 bases. This CDR3 is 15 amino acids long. V lost 0 bases to trimming and J lost 10 bases; unmatched junction nucleotides: 8. The V gene's germline CDR1 is LGHNA and CDR2 YNFKEQ. The CDR3 reads CASSQDLGTARKLFF. The CDR3 DNA reads TGTGCCAGCAGCCAAGATCTAGGGACAGCGAGAAAACTGTTTTTT.

Worth noting for this clonotype: The CDR3 end shows no conserved phenylalanine or tryptophan, and so a read error is likely. This chain connects TRBV6-6 to TRBJ1-6, with 9 bases aligning to TRBD1. Germline loops: CDR1 MNHNY, CDR2 SVGAGI (reference sequence). The CDR3 has 14 residues. V dropped 6 bases and J dropped 6; count of bases not matched to a gene: 3. Here the CDR3 reads CASSRDRVNSPLHS. The CDR3, as DNA: TGTGCCAGCAGCCGGGACAGGGTTAATTCACCCCTCCACTCT.

A note on this clonotype: A junction boundary mismatches the germline segment, possibly from a read error. The gene calls are TRBV11-2 and TRBJ1-4; the D gene is possibly TRBD1 (5 bases). Germline values: CDR1 SGHAT, CDR2 FQNNGV. This CDR3 contains 15 residues. CDR3 sequence: CVSSLGAHEREKLFF. The CDR3 DNA follows: TGTGTCAGCAGCTTAGGGGCGCATGAGCGGGAAAAACTGTTTTTT.

The rearrangement joins TRBV11-1 to TRBJ2-5, with D possibly TRBD2 on 6 matching bases. The V and J ends lost 5 bases and 14 bases respectively, with 24 bases between them. From germline, CDR1 is SGHAT and CDR2 FQDESV (reference sequence). The CDR3 length is 14 residues. Here the CDR3 reads CASSATSSQETLYF. The CDR3 nucleotides are TGTGCCAGCAGCGCGACTAGTAGCCAAGAGACCCTATACTTC. The full variable domain, its missing parts supplied by reference TRBV11-1 and TRBJ2-5, is EAEVAQSPRYKITEKSQAVAFWCDPISGHATLYWYRQILGQGPELLVQFQDESVVDDSQLPKDRFSAERLKGVDSTLKIQPAELGDSAMYLCASSATSSQETLYFGPGTRLLVL.

The sample holds one count of this clonotype. The gene calls are TRBV6-2 or TRBV6-3 and TRBJ2-6, with 7 bases that match TRBD2. Per the germline V gene, CDR1 is MNHEY and CDR2 is SVGEGT. The CDR3 extends over 17 amino acids. The junction had 11 bases not matched to a gene; V was cut back by 5 bases and J by 4 bases. The CDR3 reads CASSRAGWGGGANVLTF. In DNA form, the CDR3 reads TGTGCCAGCAGTCGAGCGGGATGGGGCGGAGGGGCCAACGTCCTGACTTTC.

As concerns this clonotype: One end of the junction does not line up with germline, which may come from a read error. This rearrangement joins TRBV11-2 to TRBJ2-7; perhaps TRBD2 as D (6 bases). The CDR3 is 14 residues long. Germline CDR1 SGHAT, CDR2 FQNNGV. The CDR3 spells CACSLGGTSYEQYF. CDR3 DNA: TGTGCCTGCAGCTTAGGCGGGACCTCCTACGAGCAGTACTTC.

As to this clonotype: This may come from a read error, since a much larger clone is one base off. This chain connects TRBV12-3 or TRBV12-4 to TRBJ2-5; D is possibly TRBD2 (6 bases). The CDR3 has 15 residues. CDR3 region: CAGSTPGTPQETQYF. For the CDR3, the DNA is TGTGCCGGCAGCACTCCCGGGACTCCCCAAGAGACCCAGTACTTC.

Points on this clonotype: One junction end disagrees with the germline gene, perhaps due to a read error. The V gene is TRBV12-3 or TRBV12-4, the J gene TRBJ2-6; TRBD1 is a possible D gene (5 bases). There are 13 residues in the CDR3. CDR3 sequence: CASRVSGANVPTF. The CDR3 DNA reads as TGTGCCAGCAGGGTCTCTGGGGCCAACGTCCCGACTTTC.

This clonotype was counted at least ten times. The CDR3 protein is CASTSPRRTGELFF. As DNA, the CDR3 is TGTGCCAGCACTTCGCCCAGGCGGACCGGGGAGCTGTTTTTT. The chain recombines TRBV6-2 or TRBV6-3 with TRBJ2-2; no definite D call. Germline assignment: CDR1 MNHEY and CDR2 SVGEGT. Trimming removed 7 bases from V and 5 bases from J, with 14 bases in between. The CDR3 totals 14 residues.

This clonotype was counted a single time. The chain carries TRBV28 and TRBJ2-7, with D perhaps TRBD1 (5 bases). The CDR3 totals 15 residues. V was shortened by 6 bases and J by 2 bases, with 17 bases between the two germline ends. CDR1 and CDR2 from the germline V gene are MDHEN and SYDVKM. The chain's CDR3 is CASRQGASQAYEQYF. CDR3 sequence (DNA): TGTGCCAGCAGGCAAGGGGCTAGTCAAGCCTACGAGCAGTACTTC.

This clonotype was seen repeatedly, ten times or more. The chain is built from TRBV7-8 and TRBJ2-1; the match to TRBD1 covers 10 bases. The CDR3 runs to 16 residues. The V and J ends lost 5 bases and 4 bases, in that order; junction bases with no gene match: 8. Germline CDR1 SGHVS, CDR2 FQNEAQ. The CDR3 DNA reads as TGTGCCAGCAGCCCCTTCGGGACAGGGGTTTACAATGAGCAGTTCTTC. It specifies CASSPFGTGVYNEQFF.

The chain combines TRBV11-2 with TRBJ2-7; D is perhaps TRBD2 (5 bases). The CDR3 runs to 14 residues. CDR1 and CDR2 from the germline V gene are SGHAT and FQNNGV. DNA of the CDR3: TGTACCATCAGCTTAGGTCTAGCCAACTACGAGCAGTACTTC. Translating it yields CTISLGLANYEQYF.

This clonotype came up many times. This chain joins TRBV29-1 and TRBJ1-5; D remains unclear. The V gene lost 6 bases and the J gene lost 4 bases, with 13 bases spanning the gap. The CDR3 spans 13 residues. CDR1 is SQVTM and CDR2 is ANQGSEA in the germline V gene. The CDR3: CSVLTNQNQPQHF. The CDR3 DNA sequence: TGCAGCGTCCTTACAAATCAAAATCAGCCCCAGCATTTT.

On this clonotype itself: This may come from a read error, since a much larger clone is one base off. This sequence joins TRBV4-3 and TRBJ2-3; D remains ambiguous. CDR3 length equals 16 residues. Germline V gives CDR1 LGHNA, CDR2 YSLEER. CDR3 sequence (DNA): TGCGCCAGCGGCCAAGATCCTTTGGCAGCCGCAGATACGCAGTATTTT. Protein product: CASGQDPLAAADTQYF.

In this sample, this clonotype turned up a few times. A much larger clone lies a single base off, so this may be a read error. The chain uses TRBV6-5 and TRBJ2-7; D is uncertain. The germline V gene encodes CDR1 MNHEY and CDR2 SVGAGI. CDR3 length: 12 residues. CDR3: CANSPGSHEQYF. CDR3 nucleotide sequence: TGTGCCAACAGTCCCGGAAGCCACGAGCAGTACTTC.

A remark on this clonotype: A junction end diverges from the germline sequence, so it may reflect a read error. The gene calls are TRBV11-2 and TRBJ2-7; no firm D call. The CDR3 length is 13 residues. Germline values: CDR1 SGHAT, CDR2 FQNNGV. CDR3 in amino acids: CTSSLGSNYKQYF. The CDR3 coding sequence is TGTACCAGCAGCTTAGGCTCAAACTACAAGCAGTACTTC.

V gene TRBV12-3 or TRBV12-4 combines with J gene TRBJ2-3; D is ambiguous. CDR3 length: 14 amino acids. V lost 4 bases and J lost 0, with 8 bases in between. CDR3 nucleotides: TGTGCCAGCAGTTCGGGTCCTAGCACAGATACGCAGTATTTT. It yields the protein CASSSGPSTDTQYF.

As to this clonotype: A single base separates this from a much larger clone, so it may be a read error. The V gene is TRBV4-3, the J gene TRBJ2-1; 7 bases are shared with TRBD1. Trimming at V came to 1 base and at J to 7 bases, leaving 7 bases not matched to a gene. This CDR3 is 15 amino acids long. In germline, CDR1 is LGHNA, CDR2 YSLEER. The CDR3 nucleotides are TGCGCCAGCAGCCAAGTCATGATGGGACAGAATGAGCAGTTCTTC. This translates into CASSQVMMGQNEQFF.

The CDR3 here is CASRDLTTGGYEQYF. Here the CDR3 DNA reads TGTGCCAGCAGGGACCTGACAACAGGGGGATACGAGCAGTACTTC. The J gene is TRBJ2-7, the V gene TRBV28; 8 bases line up with TRBD1. Per the germline V gene, CDR1 is MDHEN and CDR2 is SYDVKM. Germline trimming cut 6 bases from V and 4 bases from J; bases unmatched to any gene: 11. This CDR3 region has 15 residues.

A remark on this clonotype: A much larger clone is a single base away; this may be a read error. V usage is TRBV12-3 or TRBV12-4 and J usage is TRBJ1-2; D unclear. CDR3 length equals 13 residues. CDR3 coding DNA: TGTGTCAGCAGAGGCGACCAGATGTATGGCTACACCTTC. Translated, it gives CVSRGDQMYGYTF.

Note on this clonotype: This sequence may be a read error, since a much larger clone differs from it by one base. This sequence joins TRBV11-2 and TRBJ2-1, with 10 bases lining up with TRBD1. The germline gives CDR1 SGHAT, CDR2 FQNNGV. With 6 bases clipped from V and 2 bases from J, the junction kept 4 bases outside the gene matches. CDR3 length: 15 amino acids. DNA of the CDR3: TGTGCCAGCAGTCCCGGGACAGGGGCCTACAATGAGCAGTTCTTC. Translation: CASSPGTGAYNEQFF.

This clonotype came up once. A read error may explain this, as a much larger clone is one base away. The chain recombines TRBV29-1 with TRBJ2-1; TRBD2 might be the D (6 bases). Germline V gives CDR1 SQVTM, CDR2 ANQGSEA. The CDR3 has 13 residues. CDR3 nucleotides: TGCAGCGATGAAGGAGGGCACTACAATGAGCAGTTCTTC. It is translated as CSDEGGHYNEQFF.

With regard to this clonotype: Compared with germline, one end of the junction differs, possibly owing to a read error. This rearrangement joins TRBV7-9 to TRBJ2-6; D may be TRBD1 (5 bases). The germline V gene encodes CDR1 SEHNR and CDR2 FQNEAQ (reference sequence). There are 16 residues in the CDR3. CDR3: CASSLVGSFGANALTF. CDR3 nucleotide sequence: TGTGCCAGCAGCTTAGTCGGTAGCTTTGGGGCCAACGCCCTGACTTTC.

This clonotype came up many times. The chain employs TRBV4-3 and TRBJ2-3; D ambiguous. CDR1 and CDR2 from the germline V gene are LGHNA and YSLEER. V shed 0 bases and J shed 2 bases, with 24 bases lying between them. The CDR3 is 20 amino acids. In DNA, the CDR3 is TGCGCCAGCAGCCAAGATCTTGTTCTGGCGGCACGAACGTCCACAGATACGCAGTATTTT. It yields the protein CASSQDLVLAARTSTDTQYF.

The V call is TRBV6-6, the J call TRBJ2-1; perhaps TRBD2 as D (5 bases). The V gene's germline CDR1 is MNHNY and CDR2 SVGAGI (reference sequence). There are 16 residues in the CDR3. The V and J ends lost 7 bases and 3 bases respectively, with 19 bases between them. The CDR3 loop reads CASKGSRAEDYNEQFF. Written as DNA, the CDR3 is TGTGCCAGCAAGGGTTCACGAGCGGAGGACTACAATGAGCAGTTCTTC.